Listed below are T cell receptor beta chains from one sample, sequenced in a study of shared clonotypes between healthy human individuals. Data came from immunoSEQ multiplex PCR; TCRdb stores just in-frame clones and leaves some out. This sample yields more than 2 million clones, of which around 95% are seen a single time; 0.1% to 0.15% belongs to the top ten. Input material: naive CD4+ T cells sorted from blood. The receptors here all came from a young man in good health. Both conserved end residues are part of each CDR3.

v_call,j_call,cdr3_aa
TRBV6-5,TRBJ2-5,CASSNLAGETQYF
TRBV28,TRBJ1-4,CASTQSGGVDEKLFF
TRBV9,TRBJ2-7,CASSVGPEGYEQYF
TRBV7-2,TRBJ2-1,CASSLTAQEYNEQFF
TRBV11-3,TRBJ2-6,CASSAGGLGFNVLTF
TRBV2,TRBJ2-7,CASSTGRSSYEQYF
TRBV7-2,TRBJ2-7,CASSAGQVTYEQYF
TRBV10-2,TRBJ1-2,CASSEAGPPSGYTF
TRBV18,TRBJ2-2,CASYGQATNTGELFF
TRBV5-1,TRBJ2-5,CASSLALAVGETQYF
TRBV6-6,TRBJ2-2,CASSYSRELFF
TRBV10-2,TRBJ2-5,CASRRLAGGIQYF
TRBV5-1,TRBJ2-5,CASSPTPAASGGTQYF
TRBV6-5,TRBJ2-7,CASRRAEGLYEQYF
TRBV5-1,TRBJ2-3,CASSLPTGLGTDTQYF
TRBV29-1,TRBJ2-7,CSVVGLYEQYF
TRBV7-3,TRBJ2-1,CASSVPGGSYNEQFF
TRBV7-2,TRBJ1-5,CASTTEGTYSNQPQHF
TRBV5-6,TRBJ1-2,CASRGAAYGYTF
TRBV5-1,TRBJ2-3,CASSLGGSDFSDTQYF
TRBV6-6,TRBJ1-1,CASRGTEAFF
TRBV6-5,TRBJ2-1,CASSSPGQPNEQFF
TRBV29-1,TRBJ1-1,CSVLQGEAFF
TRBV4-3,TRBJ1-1,CASSQDYAQGGRGSTEAFF
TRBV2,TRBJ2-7,CACRYGTTSYEQYF
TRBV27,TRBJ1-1,CASSLSGLNDNTEAFF
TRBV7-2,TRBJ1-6,CASSLNVGSLNSPLHF
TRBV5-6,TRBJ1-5,CASSRDRGQSNQPQHF
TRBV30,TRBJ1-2,CAWRPTSPNYGYTF
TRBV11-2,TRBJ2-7,CASSPSAYEQYF
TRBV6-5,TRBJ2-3,CASSTQVGLTDTQYF
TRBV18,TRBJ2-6,CASSPPLQVAGANVLTF
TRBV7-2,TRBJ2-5,CASSSTADQETQYF
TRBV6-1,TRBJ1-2,CASSTLGPYGYTF
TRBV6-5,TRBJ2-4,CASSSPSGGKNIQYF
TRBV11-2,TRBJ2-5,CASSLVWLAGQETQYF
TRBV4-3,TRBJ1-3,CASSLEAALSGNTIYF
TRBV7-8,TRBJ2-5,CASSFWDSQETQYF
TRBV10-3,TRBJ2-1,CAISDSAEGNEQFF
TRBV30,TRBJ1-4,CAWGGGPNEKLFF
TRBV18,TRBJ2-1,CASSQKPGLAGLLYFNEQFF
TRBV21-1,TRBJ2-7,CASPCTLEQYF
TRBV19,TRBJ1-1,CASSNAGQGRTEAFF
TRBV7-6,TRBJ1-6,CASSLGGASNSPLHF
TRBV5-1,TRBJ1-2,CASSLGQGASYGYTF
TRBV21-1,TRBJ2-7,CASRPGLAGAYEQYF
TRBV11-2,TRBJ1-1,CASKREDMNTEAFF
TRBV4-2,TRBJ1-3,CASSQDGAGSGNTIYF
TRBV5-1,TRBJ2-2,CASSFLSGAGGELFF
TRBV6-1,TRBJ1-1,CASSDPLNTEAFF
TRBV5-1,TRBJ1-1,CASSLVSGGPLNTEAFF
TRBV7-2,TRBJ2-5,CASSRGLADGETQYF
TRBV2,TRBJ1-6,CASIGQSNSALHF
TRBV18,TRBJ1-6,CASSPGKGNSPLHF
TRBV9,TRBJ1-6,CASSGTGRGNNSPLHF
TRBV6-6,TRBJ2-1,CASSPTSGAPNEQFF